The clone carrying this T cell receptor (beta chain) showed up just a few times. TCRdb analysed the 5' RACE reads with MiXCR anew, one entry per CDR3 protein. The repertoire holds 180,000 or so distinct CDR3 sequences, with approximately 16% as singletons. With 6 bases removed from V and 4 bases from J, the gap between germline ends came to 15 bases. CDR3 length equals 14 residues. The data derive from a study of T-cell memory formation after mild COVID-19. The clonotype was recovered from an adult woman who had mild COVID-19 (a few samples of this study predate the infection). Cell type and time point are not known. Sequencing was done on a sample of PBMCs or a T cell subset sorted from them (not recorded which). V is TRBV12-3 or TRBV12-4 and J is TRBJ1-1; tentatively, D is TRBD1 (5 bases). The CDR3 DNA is TGTGCCAGCAGCCTCAGGGAAACAACCACTGAAGCTTTCTTT. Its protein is CASSLRETTTEAFF.